This T cell receptor (beta chain) was recovered during a study of persistence of HIV-infected CD4 T cells. About the research overall: Isolated cells were CMV- and HIV-1 Gag-responding CD4+ T cells.

Notes on this clone: Its specificity is not known. At the DNA level, this CDR3 is encoded by other sequences in the same sample as well.

Lysates of CMV-infected fibroblasts at 10 ug/mL stimulated these cells. Memory cells lacking CD40L and CD69 with high CD45RO were sorted. This was the immunoSEQ version 4 assay in survey mode. Assay used: immunoSEQ multiplex PCR; TCRdb lists only in-frame clones, some missing. Among fewer than 40,000 clones, about 81% were seen once, and the ten largest hold under 8%. The germline V and J ends were trimmed by 1 base and 0 bases, with 3 bases remaining between them. Germline V CDR1 and CDR2: SEHNR, FQNEAQ (reference sequence). This CDR3 comprises 13 residues. Sequenced material: CD4+ T cells sorted from PBMCs after approximately 20-hour stimulation, taken from a patient who received antiretroviral therapy. The rearrangement links TRBV7-9 to TRBJ1-1; no firm D call. The receptor comes from an adult woman with HIV who was CMV-seropositive. CDR3 nucleotide sequence: TGTGCCAGCAGCTTAGACATGAACACTGAAGCTTTCTTT. Its protein product is CASSLDMNTEAFF. Full variable domain (outside the CDR3, taken from reference TRBV7-9 and TRBJ1-1): DTGVSQNPRHKITKRGQNVTFRCDPISEHNRLYWYRQTLGQGPEFLTYFQNEAQLEKSRLLSDRFSAERPKGSFSTLEIQRTEQGDSAMYLCASSLDMNTEAFFGQGTRLTVV.